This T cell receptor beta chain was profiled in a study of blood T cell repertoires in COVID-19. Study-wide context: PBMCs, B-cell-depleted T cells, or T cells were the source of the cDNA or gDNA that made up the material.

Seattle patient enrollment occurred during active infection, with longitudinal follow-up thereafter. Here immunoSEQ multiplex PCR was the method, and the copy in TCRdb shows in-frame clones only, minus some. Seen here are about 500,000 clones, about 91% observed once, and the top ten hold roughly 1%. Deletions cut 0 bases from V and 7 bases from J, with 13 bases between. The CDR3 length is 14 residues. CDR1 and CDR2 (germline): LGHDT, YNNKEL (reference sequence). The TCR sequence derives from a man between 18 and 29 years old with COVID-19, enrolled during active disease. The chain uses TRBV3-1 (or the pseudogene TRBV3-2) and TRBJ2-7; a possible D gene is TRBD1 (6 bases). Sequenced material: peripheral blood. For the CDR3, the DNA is TGTGCCAGCAGCCAAGACTGGGGGCAGCCTGAGCAGTACTTC. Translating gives CASSQDWGQPEQYF.